Below, one T cell receptor (beta chain) is given with its context. The data derive from a study of blood T cell repertoires in COVID-19. On the study more broadly: Samples of COVID-19 (acute and convalescent) were obtained from the United States, Italy and Spain.

CDR1 LGHNA and CDR2 YSLEER come from the germline V gene. The CDR3 loop spans 16 amino acids. Trimming stripped 0 bases from V and 5 bases from J, with 13 bases between. Assignments of participants to cohorts depended upon their own reported clinical history. Within the 2 weeks before study entry, each person in the exposed group met a COVID-19 case. Original methodology: Estimation of nucleated cell counts was performed using reference gene primer amplification. Clones were read by immunoSEQ multiplex PCR, and TCRdb kept only the in-frame ones, dropping some. V and J calls and clone size are given by that table; D and trimming were obtained from the DNA. Of fewer than 350,000 clones in the sample, about 85% were seen once.

This TCR came from a woman under 40 who had been exposed to COVID-19. The chain links TRBV4-3 to TRBJ2-2; D possibly corresponds to TRBD2 (6 bases). The sample consisted of PBMCs or T cells enriched from blood (not recorded which). The CDR3 region is CASSQDGSGRTGELFF. The CDR3 nucleotides are TGCGCCAGCAGCCAAGATGGGTCGGGGAGGACCGGGGAGCTGTTTTTT.